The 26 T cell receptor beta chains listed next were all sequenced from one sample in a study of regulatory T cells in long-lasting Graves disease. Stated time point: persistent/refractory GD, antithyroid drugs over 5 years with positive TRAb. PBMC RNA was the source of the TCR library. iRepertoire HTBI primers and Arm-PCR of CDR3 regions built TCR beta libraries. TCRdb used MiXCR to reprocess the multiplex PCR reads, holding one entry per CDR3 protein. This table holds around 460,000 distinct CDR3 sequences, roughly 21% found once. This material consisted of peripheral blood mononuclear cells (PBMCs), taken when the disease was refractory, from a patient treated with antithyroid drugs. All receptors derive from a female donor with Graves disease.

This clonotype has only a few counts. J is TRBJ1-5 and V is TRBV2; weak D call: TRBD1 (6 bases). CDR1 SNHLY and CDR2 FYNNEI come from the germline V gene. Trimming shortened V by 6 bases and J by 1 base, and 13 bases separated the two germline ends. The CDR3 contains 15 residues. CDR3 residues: CASRGQLMSNQPQHF. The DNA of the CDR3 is TGTGCCAGCAGGGGACAATTAATGAGCAATCAGCCCCAGCATTTT.

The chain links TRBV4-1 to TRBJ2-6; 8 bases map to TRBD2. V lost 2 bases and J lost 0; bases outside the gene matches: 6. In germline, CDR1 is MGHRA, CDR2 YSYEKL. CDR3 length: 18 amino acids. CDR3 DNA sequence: TGCGCCAGCAGCCAACCGGGACTAGTCCGCTCTGGGGCCAACGTCCTGACTTTC. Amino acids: CASSQPGLVRSGANVLTF.

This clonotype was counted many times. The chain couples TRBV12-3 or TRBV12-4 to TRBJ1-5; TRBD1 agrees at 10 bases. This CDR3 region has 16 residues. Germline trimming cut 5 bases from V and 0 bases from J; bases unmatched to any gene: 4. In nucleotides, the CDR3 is TGTGCCAGCAGTCAGGGGACAGGGGCTAGCAATCAGCCCCAGCATTTT. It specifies CASSQGTGASNQPQHF.

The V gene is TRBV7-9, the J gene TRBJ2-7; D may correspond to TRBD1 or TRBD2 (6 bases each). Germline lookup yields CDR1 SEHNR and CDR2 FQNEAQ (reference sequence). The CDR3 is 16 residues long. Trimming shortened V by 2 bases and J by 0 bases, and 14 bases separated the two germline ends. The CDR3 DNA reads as TGTGCCAGCAGCTTACGGGGGACATACGACTCCTACGAGCAGTACTTC. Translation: CASSLRGTYDSYEQYF.

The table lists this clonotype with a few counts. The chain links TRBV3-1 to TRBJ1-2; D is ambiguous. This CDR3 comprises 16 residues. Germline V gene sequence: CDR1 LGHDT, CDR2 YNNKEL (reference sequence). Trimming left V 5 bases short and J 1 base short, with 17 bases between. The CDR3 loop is CASSVGMSALNYGYTF. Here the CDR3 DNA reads TGTGCCAGCAGCGTAGGAATGTCGGCCCTTAACTATGGCTACACCTTC.

The CDR3, as DNA: TGCGCCACCTCAAGGGGGATGAACACTGAAGCTTTCTTT. Translated: CATSRGMNTEAFF. The chain recombines TRBV5-1 with TRBJ1-1, with D tentatively TRBD1 (6 bases). Germline V CDR1 and CDR2: SGHRS, YFSETQ. V gave up 9 bases and J gave up 0 bases, with 12 bases separating them. CDR3 length: 13 amino acids.

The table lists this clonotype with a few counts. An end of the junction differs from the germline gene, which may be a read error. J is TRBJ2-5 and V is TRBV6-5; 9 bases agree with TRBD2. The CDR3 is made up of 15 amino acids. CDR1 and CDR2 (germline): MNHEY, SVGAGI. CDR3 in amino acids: CSSSYSPSGEETQYF. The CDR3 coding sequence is TGTTCCAGCAGTTATAGTCCTAGCGGGGAGGAGACCCAGTACTTC.

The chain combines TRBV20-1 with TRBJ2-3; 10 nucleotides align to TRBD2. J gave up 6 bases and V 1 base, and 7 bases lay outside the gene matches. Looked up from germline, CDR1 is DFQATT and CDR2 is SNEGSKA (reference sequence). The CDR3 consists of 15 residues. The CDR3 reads CSARGLAGGWDTQYF. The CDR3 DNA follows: TGCAGTGCTAGAGGATTAGCGGGGGGTTGGGATACGCAGTATTTT.

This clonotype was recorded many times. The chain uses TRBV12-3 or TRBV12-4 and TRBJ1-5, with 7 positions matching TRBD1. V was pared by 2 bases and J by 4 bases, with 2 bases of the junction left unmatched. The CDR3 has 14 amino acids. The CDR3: CASSLWDRNQPQHF. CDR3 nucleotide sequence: TGTGCCAGCAGTTTATGGGACAGAAATCAGCCCCAGCATTTT.

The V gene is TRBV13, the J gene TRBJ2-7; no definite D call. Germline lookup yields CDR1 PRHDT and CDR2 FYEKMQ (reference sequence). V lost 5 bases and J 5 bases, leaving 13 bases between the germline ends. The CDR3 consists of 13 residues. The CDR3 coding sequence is TGTGCCAGCAGCCCGGCGCAGGCGGACGAGCAGTACTTC. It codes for CASSPAQADEQYF.

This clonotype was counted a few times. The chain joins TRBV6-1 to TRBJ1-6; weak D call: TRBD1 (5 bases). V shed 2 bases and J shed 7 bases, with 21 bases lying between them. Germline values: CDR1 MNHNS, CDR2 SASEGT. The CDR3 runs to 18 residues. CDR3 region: CASSEFFDVGGGNSPLHF. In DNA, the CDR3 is TGTGCCAGCAGTGAATTTTTCGATGTGGGGGGTGGGAATTCACCCCTCCACTTT.

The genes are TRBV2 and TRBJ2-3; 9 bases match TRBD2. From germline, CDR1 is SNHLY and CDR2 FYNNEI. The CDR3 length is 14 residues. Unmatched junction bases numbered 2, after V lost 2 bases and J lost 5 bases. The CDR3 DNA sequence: TGTGCCAGCAGTGAACTAGCGGGGCTAGATACGCAGTATTTT. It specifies CASSELAGLDTQYF.

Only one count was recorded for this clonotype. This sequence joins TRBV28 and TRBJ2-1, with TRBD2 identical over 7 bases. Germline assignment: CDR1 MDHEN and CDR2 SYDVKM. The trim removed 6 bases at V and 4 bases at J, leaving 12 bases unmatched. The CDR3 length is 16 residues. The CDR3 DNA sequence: TGTGCCAGCAGCCCTCGATTGCGGGAGAGGTACAATGAGCAGTTCTTC. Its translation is CASSPRLRERYNEQFF. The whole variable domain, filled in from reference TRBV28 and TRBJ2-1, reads DVKVTQSSRYLVKRTGEKVFLECVQDMDHENMFWYRQDPGLGLRLIYFSYDVKMKEKGDIPEGYSVSREKKERFSLILESASTNQTSMYLCASSPRLRERYNEQFFGPGTRLTVL.

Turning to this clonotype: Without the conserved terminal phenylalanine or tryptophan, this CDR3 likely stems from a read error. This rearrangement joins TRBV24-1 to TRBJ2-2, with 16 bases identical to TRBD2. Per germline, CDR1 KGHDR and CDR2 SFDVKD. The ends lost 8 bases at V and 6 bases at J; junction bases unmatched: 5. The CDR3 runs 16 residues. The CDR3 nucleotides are TGTGCCACCACCGGGACTAGCGGGGGGGCCTCCGGGGAGCTGTTTTCT. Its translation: CATTGTSGGASGELFS.

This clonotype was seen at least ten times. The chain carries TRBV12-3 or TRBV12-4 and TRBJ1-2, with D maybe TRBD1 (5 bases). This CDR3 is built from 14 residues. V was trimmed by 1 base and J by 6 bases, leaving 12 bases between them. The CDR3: CASSLGAGSNGYTF. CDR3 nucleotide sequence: TGTGCCAGCAGTTTAGGTGCAGGGTCCAATGGCTACACCTTC.

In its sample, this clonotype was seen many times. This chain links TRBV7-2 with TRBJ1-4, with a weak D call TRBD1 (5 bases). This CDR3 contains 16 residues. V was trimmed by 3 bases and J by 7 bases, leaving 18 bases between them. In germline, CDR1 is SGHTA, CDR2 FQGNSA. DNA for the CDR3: TGTGCCAGCAGCTTCGGGACTCCTGTCTTAGGTGAAAAACTGTTTTTT. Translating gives CASSFGTPVLGEKLFF.

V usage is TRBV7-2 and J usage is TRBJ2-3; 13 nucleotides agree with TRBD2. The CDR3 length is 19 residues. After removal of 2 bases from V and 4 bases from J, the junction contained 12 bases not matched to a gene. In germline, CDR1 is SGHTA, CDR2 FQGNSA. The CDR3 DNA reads TGTGCCAGCAGCTTAAGGGCGGGCGGACTAGCGGGAGCGGCAGATACGCAGTATTTT. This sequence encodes CASSLRAGGLAGAADTQYF.

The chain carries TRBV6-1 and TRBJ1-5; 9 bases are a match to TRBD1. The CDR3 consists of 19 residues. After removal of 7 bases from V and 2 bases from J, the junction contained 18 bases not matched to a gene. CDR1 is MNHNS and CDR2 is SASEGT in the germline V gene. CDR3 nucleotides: TGTGCCAGCACTCTCTTCCCGGGACAGGGTACTTTGGGCAATCAGCCCCAGCATTTT. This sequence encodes CASTLFPGQGTLGNQPQHF.

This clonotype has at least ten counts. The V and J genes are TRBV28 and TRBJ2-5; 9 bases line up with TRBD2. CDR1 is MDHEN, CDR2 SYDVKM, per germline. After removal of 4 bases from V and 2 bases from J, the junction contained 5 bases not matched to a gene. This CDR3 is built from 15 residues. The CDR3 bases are TGTGCCAGCAGTTCGGGACTAGCAGAGCAAGAGACCCAGTACTTC. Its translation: CASSSGLAEQETQYF.

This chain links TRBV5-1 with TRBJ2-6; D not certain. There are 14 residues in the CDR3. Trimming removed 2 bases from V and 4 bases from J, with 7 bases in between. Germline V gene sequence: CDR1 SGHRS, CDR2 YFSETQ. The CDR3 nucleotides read TGCGCCAGCAGCTTCGGGCCCGGGGCCAACGTCCTGACTTTC. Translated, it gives CASSFGPGANVLTF.

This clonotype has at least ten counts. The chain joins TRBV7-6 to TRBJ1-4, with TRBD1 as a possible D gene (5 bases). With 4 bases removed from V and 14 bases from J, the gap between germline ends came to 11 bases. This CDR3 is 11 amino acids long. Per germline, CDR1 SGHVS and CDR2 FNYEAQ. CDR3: CASSSGPGLFF. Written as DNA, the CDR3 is TGTGCCAGCAGCTCCGGTCCAGGGCTGTTTTTT.

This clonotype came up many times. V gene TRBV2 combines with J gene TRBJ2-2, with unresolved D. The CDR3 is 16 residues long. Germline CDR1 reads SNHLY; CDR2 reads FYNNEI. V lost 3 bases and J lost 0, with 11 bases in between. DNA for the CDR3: TGTGCCAGCAGTGATCAGGCACCAACGAACACCGGGGAGCTGTTTTTT. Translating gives CASSDQAPTNTGELFF.

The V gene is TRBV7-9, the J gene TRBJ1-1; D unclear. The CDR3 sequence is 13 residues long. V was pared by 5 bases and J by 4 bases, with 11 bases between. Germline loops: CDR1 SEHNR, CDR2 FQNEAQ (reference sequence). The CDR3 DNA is TGTGCCAGCAGCGGCCGGGAACCCACTGAAGCTTTCTTT. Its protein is CASSGREPTEAFF.

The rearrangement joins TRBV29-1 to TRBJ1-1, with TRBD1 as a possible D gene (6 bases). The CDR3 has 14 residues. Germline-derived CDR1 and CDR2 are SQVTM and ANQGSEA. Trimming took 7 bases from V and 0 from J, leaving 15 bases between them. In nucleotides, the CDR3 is TGCAGCGGTCGGGACACGCTCATGAACACTGAAGCTTTCTTT. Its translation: CSGRDTLMNTEAFF.

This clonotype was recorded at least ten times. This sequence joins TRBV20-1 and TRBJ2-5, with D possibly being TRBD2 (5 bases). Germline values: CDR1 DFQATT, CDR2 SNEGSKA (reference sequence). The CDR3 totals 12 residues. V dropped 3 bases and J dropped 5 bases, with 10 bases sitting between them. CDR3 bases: TGCAGTGCTAGCAGGCCGGGGGAGACCCAGTACTTC. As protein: CSASRPGETQYF.

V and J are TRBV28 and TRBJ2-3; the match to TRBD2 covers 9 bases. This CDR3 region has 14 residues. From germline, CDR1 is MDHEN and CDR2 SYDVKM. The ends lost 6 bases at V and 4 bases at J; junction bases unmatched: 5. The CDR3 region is CASRPSGTADTQYF. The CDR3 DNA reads TGTGCCAGCAGACCTAGCGGGACCGCAGATACGCAGTATTTT.